This T cell receptor (beta chain) was observed in a study of radiotherapy plus CTLA-4 blockade in lung cancer. The overall study: Objective responses occurred in 15% to 20% of patients; roughly 30% had disease control. Overall study results and limits: Response was reportedly best predicted by early blood T cell clone dynamics, with interferon-beta.

Treatment of patients with chemo-refractory metastatic non-small-cell lung cancer consisted of focal radiation plus CTLA-4 blockade with ipilimumab. Trimming removed 1 base from V and 7 bases from J; junction bases left unmatched: 9. Germline-derived CDR1 and CDR2 are LNHDA and SQIVND (reference sequence). CDR3 length equals 17 residues. Data came from immunoSEQ multiplex PCR; TCRdb stores just in-frame clones and leaves some out. The table records 100,000 or so clones, approximately 83% of them present only once. Of note for this clone: Its antigen is unknown.

The origin of this receptor is a human donor with non-small cell lung cancer that progressed on radiotherapy plus ipilimumab. This material consisted of peripheral blood, taken from a patient treated with radiotherapy plus ipilimumab. The chain has TRBV19 and TRBJ1-5; 11 bases are shared with TRBD1. CDR3 in DNA: TGTGCCAGTAGTATAGGCCGGACAGGGGGCTCTCGACAGCCCCAGCATTTT. Translated: CASSIGRTGGSRQPQHF.